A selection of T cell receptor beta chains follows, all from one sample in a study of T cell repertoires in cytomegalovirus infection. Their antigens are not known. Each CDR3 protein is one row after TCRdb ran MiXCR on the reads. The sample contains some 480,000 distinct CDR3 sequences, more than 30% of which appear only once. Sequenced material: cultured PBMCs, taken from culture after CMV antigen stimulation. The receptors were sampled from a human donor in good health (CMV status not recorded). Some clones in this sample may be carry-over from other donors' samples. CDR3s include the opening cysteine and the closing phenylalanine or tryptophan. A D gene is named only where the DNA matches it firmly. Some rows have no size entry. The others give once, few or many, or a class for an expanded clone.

CDR3 protein: CASSPRESSYEQYF; CDR3 DNA: TGTGCCAGCAGCCCCCGGGAGTCATCCTACGAGCAGTACTTC; V gene: TRBV3-1; clone size: few; D gene: NA; J gene: TRBJ2-7
CDR3 protein: CASSIKTPDGQFF; CDR3 DNA: TGTGCCAGCAGCATAAAGACCCCCGATGGGCAGTTCTTC; V gene: TRBV5-6; clone size: NA; D gene: NA; J gene: TRBJ2-1
CDR3 protein: CASGLGSLRTSGLAKNIQYF; CDR3 DNA: TGTGCTAGTGGTTTGGGATCCCTCCGGACTAGCGGATTAGCCAAAAACATTCAGTACTTC; V gene: TRBV12-5; clone size: NA; D gene: TRBD2; J gene: TRBJ2-4
CDR3 protein: CSVERNGGTRYF; CDR3 DNA: TGCAGCGTTGAAAGGAACGGGGGGACTCGGTACTTC; V gene: TRBV29-1; clone size: once; D gene: TRBD2; J gene: TRBJ2-1
CDR3 protein: CASSQAWVRYEQYF; CDR3 DNA: TGTGCCAGCAGCCAAGCGTGGGTTAGGTACGAGCAGTACTTC; V gene: TRBV4-2; clone size: NA; D gene: NA; J gene: TRBJ2-7
CDR3 protein: CASSYSTSDFLETQYF; CDR3 DNA: TGTGCCAGCAGTTACTCGACTAGCGATTTCCTGGAGACCCAGTACTTC; V gene: TRBV6-5; clone size: NA; D gene: TRBD2; J gene: TRBJ2-5
CDR3 protein: CASSARDTNQPQHF; CDR3 DNA: TGTGCCAGTAGTGCCCGGGACACTAATCAGCCCCAGCATTTT; V gene: TRBV19; clone size: few; D gene: NA; J gene: TRBJ1-5
CDR3 protein: CSANEQFF; CDR3 DNA: TGCAGTGCTAACGAGCAGTTCTTC; V gene: TRBV20-1; clone size: NA; D gene: NA; J gene: TRBJ2-1
CDR3 protein: CASSIAQGAATNEKLFF; CDR3 DNA: TGTGCCAGCAGCATCGCTCAGGGGGCTGCAACTAATGAAAAACTGTTTTTT; V gene: TRBV7-6; clone size: NA; D gene: TRBD1; J gene: TRBJ1-4
CDR3 protein: CASSSGLAGLHEQFF; CDR3 DNA: TGTGCCAGTAGTTCCGGGCTAGCGGGCTTGCATGAGCAGTTCTTC; V gene: TRBV19; clone size: NA; D gene: TRBD2; J gene: TRBJ2-1
CDR3 protein: CAISTGTVNTGELFF; CDR3 DNA: TGTGCCATCAGCACCGGGACTGTAAACACCGGGGAGCTGTTTTTT; V gene: TRBV10-3; clone size: few; D gene: NA; J gene: TRBJ2-2
CDR3 protein: CASSGRAGYNEQFF; CDR3 DNA: TGCGCCAGCAGCGGACGGGCGGGGTACAATGAGCAGTTCTTC; V gene: TRBV5-1; clone size: NA; D gene: NA; J gene: TRBJ2-1
CDR3 protein: CASSFLGLASGEQFF; CDR3 DNA: TGTGCCAGCAGCTTTTTAGGACTAGCCTCGGGTGAGCAGTTCTTC; V gene: TRBV11-2; clone size: NA; D gene: TRBD2; J gene: TRBJ2-1
CDR3 protein: CASSQDLSGGSGEQFF; CDR3 DNA: TGCGCCAGCAGCCAAGATCTTAGCGGGGGGTCGGGTGAGCAGTTCTTC; V gene: TRBV4-3; clone size: NA; D gene: TRBD2; J gene: TRBJ2-1
CDR3 protein: CASSPLITGTENSPLHF; CDR3 DNA: TGTGCCAGCAGCCCTCTAATCACCGGGACAGAGAATTCACCCCTCCACTTT; V gene: TRBV27; clone size: NA; D gene: TRBD1; J gene: TRBJ1-6
CDR3 protein: CASSPHPRNSNQPQHF; CDR3 DNA: TGTGCCAGCAGCCCGCACCCGAGAAACAGCAATCAGCCCCAGCATTTT; V gene: TRBV7-2; clone size: few; D gene: NA; J gene: TRBJ1-5
CDR3 protein: CASSYWTAQETQYF; CDR3 DNA: TGTGCCAGCAGCTACTGGACAGCCCAAGAGACCCAGTACTTC; V gene: TRBV7-6; clone size: NA; D gene: NA; J gene: TRBJ2-5
CDR3 protein: CASSRSSGLAGANEQFF; CDR3 DNA: TGCGCCAGCAGCCGGAGCTCGGGACTAGCGGGAGCAAATGAGCAGTTCTTC; V gene: TRBV4-1; clone size: NA; D gene: TRBD2; J gene: TRBJ2-1
CDR3 protein: CATSTDSGGGQPQHF; CDR3 DNA: TGTGCCACCAGCACCGATTCAGGGGGCGGCCAGCCCCAGCATTTT; V gene: TRBV15; clone size: NA; D gene: TRBD1; J gene: TRBJ1-5
CDR3 protein: CSAREIQGRGTEAFF; CDR3 DNA: TGCAGTGCTAGGGAAATACAGGGGAGAGGGACTGAAGCTTTCTTT; V gene: TRBV20-1; clone size: NA; D gene: TRBD1; J gene: TRBJ1-1
CDR3 protein: CASSLGWGSWNTEAFF; CDR3 DNA: TGTGCCAGCAGCTTAGGGTGGGGCAGCTGGAACACTGAAGCTTTCTTT; V gene: TRBV7-2; clone size: few; D gene: NA; J gene: TRBJ1-1
CDR3 protein: CASSLQSGRASEQYF; CDR3 DNA: TGTGCCAGCAGCTTACAGTCCGGCAGGGCTTCCGAGCAGTACTTC; V gene: TRBV7-8; clone size: NA; D gene: NA; J gene: TRBJ2-7
CDR3 protein: CASSLGTASNQPQHF; CDR3 DNA: TGTGCCAGCAGCCTAGGGACGGCTAGCAATCAGCCCCAGCATTTT; V gene: TRBV7-2; clone size: many; D gene: NA; J gene: TRBJ1-5
CDR3 protein: CASSLPQGAGGTEAFF; CDR3 DNA: TGTGCCAGCAGTTTGCCACAGGGGGCAGGTGGCACTGAAGCTTTCTTT; V gene: TRBV28; clone size: NA; D gene: TRBD1; J gene: TRBJ1-1
CDR3 protein: CASSLEGQGFGYTF; CDR3 DNA: TGTGCCAGCAGCTTAGAGGGACAGGGGTTTGGCTACACCTTC; V gene: TRBV7-3; clone size: NA; D gene: TRBD1; J gene: TRBJ1-2
CDR3 protein: CASLPDRPCTDTQYF; CDR3 DNA: TGTGCCAGCCTACCCGACAGACCTTGCACAGATACGCAGTATTTT; V gene: TRBV7-6; clone size: many; D gene: NA; J gene: TRBJ2-3